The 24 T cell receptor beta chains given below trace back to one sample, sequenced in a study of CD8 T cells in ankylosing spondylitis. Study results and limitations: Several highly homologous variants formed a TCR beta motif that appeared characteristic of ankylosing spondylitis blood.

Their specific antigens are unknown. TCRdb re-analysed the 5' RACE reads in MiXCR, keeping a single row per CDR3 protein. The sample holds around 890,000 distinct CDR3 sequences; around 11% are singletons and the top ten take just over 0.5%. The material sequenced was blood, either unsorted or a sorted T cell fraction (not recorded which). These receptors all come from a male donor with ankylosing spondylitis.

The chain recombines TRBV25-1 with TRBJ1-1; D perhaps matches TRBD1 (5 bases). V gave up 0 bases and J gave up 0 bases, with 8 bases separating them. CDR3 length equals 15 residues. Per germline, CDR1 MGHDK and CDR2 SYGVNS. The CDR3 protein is CASSEYGALNTEAFF. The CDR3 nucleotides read TGTGCCAGCAGTGAATATGGGGCCCTGAACACTGAAGCTTTCTTT.

The CDR3 sequence is CASSPTRTGLEKLFF. The CDR3 DNA sequence: TGTGCCAGCAGTCCTACCCGGACAGGCCTTGAAAAACTGTTTTTT. The rearrangement joins TRBV6-1 to TRBJ1-4, with TRBD1 matching 7 bases. Per germline, CDR1 MNHNS and CDR2 SASEGT. V shed 5 bases and J 7 bases; nucleotides not matched to a gene: 10. The CDR3 consists of 15 residues.

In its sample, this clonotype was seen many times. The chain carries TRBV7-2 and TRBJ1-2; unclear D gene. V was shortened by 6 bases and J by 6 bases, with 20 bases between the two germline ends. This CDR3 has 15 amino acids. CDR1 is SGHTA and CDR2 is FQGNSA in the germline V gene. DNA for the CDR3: TGTGCCAGCAGTACTCAGGTGGCTCAGACCAATGGCTACACCTTC. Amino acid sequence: CASSTQVAQTNGYTF.

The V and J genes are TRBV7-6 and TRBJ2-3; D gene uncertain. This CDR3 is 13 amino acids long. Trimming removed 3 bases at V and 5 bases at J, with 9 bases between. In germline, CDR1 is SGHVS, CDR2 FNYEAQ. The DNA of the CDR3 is TGTGCCAGCAGCTTCCACTTGGGAGATACGCAGTATTTT. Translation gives CASSFHLGDTQYF.

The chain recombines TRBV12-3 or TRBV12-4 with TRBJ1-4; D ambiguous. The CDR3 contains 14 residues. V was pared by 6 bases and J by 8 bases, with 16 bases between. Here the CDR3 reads CASRVLRVGEKLFF. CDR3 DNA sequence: TGTGCCAGCAGAGTATTGAGGGTGGGGGAAAAACTGTTTTTT.

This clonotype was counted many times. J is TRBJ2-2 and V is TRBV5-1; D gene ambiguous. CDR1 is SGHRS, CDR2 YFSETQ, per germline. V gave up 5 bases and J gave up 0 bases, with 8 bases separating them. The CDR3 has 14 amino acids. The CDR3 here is CASRTGPNTGELFF. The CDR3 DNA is TGCGCCAGCAGAACCGGACCGAACACCGGGGAGCTGTTTTTT.

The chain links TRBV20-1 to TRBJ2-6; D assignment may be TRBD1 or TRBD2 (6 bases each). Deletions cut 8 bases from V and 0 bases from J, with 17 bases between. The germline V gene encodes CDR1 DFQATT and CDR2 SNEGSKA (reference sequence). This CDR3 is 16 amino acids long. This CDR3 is CSCGGGLGSGANVLTF. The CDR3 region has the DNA TGCAGTTGCGGAGGGGGGCTGGGCTCTGGGGCCAACGTCCTGACTTTC.

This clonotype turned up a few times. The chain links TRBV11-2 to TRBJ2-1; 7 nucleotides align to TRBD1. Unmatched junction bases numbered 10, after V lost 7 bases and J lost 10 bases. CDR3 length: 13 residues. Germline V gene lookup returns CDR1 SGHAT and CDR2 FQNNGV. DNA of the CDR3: TGTGCCAGCACTATGGGACAGACTGAGGAGCAGTTCTTC. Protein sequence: CASTMGQTEEQFF.

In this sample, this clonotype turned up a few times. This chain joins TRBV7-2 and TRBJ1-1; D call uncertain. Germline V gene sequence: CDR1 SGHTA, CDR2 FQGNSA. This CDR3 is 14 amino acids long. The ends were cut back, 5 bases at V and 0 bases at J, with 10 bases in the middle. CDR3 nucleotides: TGTGCCAGCAGCACCAGTCTCATGAACACTGAAGCTTTCTTT. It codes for CASSTSLMNTEAFF.

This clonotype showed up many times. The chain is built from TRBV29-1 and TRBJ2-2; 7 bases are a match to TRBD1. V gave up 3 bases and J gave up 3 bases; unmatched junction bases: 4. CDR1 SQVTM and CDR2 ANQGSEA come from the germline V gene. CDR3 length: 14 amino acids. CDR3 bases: TGCAGCGTTGAGGGACAGACACACACCGGGGAGCTGTTTTTT. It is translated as CSVEGQTHTGELFF.

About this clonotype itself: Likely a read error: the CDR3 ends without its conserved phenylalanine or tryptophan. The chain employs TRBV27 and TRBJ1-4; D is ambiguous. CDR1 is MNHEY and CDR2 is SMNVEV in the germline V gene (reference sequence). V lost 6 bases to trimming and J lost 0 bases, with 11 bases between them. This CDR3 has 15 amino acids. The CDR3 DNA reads TGTGCCAGCAGGGCCTCGATAGCAACTAATGAAAAACTGTTTCTT. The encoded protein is CASRASIATNEKLFL.

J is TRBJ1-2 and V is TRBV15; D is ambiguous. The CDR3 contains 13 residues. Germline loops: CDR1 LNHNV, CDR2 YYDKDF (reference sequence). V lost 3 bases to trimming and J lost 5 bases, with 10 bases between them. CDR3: CATSSGGSYGYTF. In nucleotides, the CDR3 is TGTGCCACCAGCAGCGGAGGGTCTTATGGCTACACCTTC.

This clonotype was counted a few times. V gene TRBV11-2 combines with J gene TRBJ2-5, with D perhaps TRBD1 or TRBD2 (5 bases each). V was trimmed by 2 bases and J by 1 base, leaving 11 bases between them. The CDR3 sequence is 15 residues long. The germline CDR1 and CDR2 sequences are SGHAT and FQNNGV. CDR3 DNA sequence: TGTGCCAGCAGCTTATCCTTGGGGGTCCAAGAGACCCAGTACTTC. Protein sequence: CASSLSLGVQETQYF. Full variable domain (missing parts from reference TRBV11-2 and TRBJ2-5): EAGVAQSPRYKIIEKRQSVAFWCNPISGHATLYWYQQILGQGPKLLIQFQNNGVVDDSQLPKDRFSAERLKGVDSTLKIQPAKLEDSAVYLCASSLSLGVQETQYFGPGTRLLVL.

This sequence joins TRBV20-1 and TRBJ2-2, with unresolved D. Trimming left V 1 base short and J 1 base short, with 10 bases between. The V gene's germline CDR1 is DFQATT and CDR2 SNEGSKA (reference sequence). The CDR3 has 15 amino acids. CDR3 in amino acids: CSARVGGVNTGELFF. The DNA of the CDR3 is TGCAGTGCTAGAGTCGGCGGAGTGAACACCGGGGAGCTGTTTTTT.

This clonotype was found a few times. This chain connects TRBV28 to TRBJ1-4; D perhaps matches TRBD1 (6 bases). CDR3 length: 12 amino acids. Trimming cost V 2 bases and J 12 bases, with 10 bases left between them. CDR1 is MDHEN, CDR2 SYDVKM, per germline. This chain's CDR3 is CASSLTEGELFF. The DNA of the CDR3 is TGTGCCAGCAGTTTAACAGAGGGGGAACTGTTTTTT.

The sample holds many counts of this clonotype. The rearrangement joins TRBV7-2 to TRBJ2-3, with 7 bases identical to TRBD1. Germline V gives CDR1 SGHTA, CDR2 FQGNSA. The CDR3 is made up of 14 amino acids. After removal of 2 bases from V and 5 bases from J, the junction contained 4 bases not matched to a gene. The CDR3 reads CASSLWDRLDTQYF. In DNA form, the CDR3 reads TGTGCCAGCAGCTTATGGGACAGACTAGATACGCAGTATTTT.

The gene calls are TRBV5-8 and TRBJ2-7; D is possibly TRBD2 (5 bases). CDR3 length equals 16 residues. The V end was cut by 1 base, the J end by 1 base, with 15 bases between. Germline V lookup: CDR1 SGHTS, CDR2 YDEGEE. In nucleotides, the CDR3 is TGTGCCAGCAGCTTGAGGACTTTCGATCCATCCTACGAGCAGTACTTC. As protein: CASSLRTFDPSYEQYF.

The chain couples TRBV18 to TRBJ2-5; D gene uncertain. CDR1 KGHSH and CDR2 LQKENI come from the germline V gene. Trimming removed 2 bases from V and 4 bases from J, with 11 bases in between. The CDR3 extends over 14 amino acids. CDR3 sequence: CASSPITPRETQYF. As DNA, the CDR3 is TGTGCCAGCTCACCAATTACCCCCCGAGAGACCCAGTACTTC.

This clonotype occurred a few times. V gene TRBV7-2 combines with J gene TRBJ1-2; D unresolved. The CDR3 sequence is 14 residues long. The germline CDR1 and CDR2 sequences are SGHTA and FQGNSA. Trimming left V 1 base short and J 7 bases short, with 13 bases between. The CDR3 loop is CASSLGPGRAGYTF. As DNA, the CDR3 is TGTGCCAGCAGCTTAGGACCAGGTCGGGCTGGCTACACCTTC.

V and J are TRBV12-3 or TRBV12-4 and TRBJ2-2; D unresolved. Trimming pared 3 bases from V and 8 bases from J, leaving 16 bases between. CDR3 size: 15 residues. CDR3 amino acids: CASSFRAPRGGELFF. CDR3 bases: TGTGCCAGCAGTTTTAGAGCGCCACGTGGGGGGGAGCTGTTTTTT.

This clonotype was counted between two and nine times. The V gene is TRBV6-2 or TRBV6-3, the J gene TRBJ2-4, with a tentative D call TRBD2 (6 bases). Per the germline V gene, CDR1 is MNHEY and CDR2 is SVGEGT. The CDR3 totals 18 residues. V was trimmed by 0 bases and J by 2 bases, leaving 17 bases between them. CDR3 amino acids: CASSYSAGTAGTKNIQYF. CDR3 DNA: TGTGCCAGCAGTTACTCGGCCGGGACGGCGGGAACCAAAAACATTCAGTACTTC.

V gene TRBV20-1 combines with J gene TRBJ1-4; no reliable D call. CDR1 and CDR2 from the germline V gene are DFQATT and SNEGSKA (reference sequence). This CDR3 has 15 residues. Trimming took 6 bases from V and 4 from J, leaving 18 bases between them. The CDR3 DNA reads TGCAGTGCCGACGGAGCGGGAGGAAATAATGAAAAACTGTTTTTT. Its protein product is CSADGAGGNNEKLFF.

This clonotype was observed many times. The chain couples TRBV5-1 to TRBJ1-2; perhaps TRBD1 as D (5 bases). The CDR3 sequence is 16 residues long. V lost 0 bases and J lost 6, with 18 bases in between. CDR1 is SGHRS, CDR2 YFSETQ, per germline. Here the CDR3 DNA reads TGCGCCAGCAGCTTGGACCATATGTGGACACCGGATGGCTACACCTTC. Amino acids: CASSLDHMWTPDGYTF.

CDR3: CSAPRRGGTEAFF. Here the CDR3 DNA reads TGCAGTGCTCCCCGGAGGGGTGGGACTGAAGCTTTCTTT. V gene TRBV20-1 combines with J gene TRBJ1-1, with D perhaps matching TRBD1 (5 bases). CDR1 and CDR2 (germline): DFQATT, SNEGSKA (reference sequence). V lost 5 bases to trimming and J lost 5 bases, with 15 bases between them. The CDR3 totals 13 residues.